The text below deals with one TCR beta chain. Its target is unknown. The protocol was immunoSEQ multiplex PCR, while the TCRdb copy is restricted to in-frame clones and leaves out a portion. The profile shows 60,000 to 75,000 clones, 91% of them singletons. The data originate from a study of OX40 agonist ivuxolimab in advanced cancers. General study points: Dose levels from 0.1 to 3.0 mg/kg saw CD4+ and CD8+ blood T cells expand clonally by week 6.

The receptor was derived from an adult with an advanced solid tumor such as melanoma, head and neck, liver or kidney cancer. The sample was CD4+ or CD8+ T cells sorted from blood, taken in a trial of the OX40 agonist ivuxolimab.

CDR3 sequence (DNA): TGTGCCAGCAGCTTAGACCCTCAAGGTGATAGTGAGCAGTTCTTC. It specifies CASSLDPQGDSEQFF. The rearrangement uses TRBV11-2 and TRBJ2-1; the D is unclear. CDR1 and CDR2 (germline): SGHAT, FQNNGV. The CDR3 loop spans 15 amino acids. The germline V and J ends were trimmed by 0 bases and 9 bases, with 15 bases remaining between them.